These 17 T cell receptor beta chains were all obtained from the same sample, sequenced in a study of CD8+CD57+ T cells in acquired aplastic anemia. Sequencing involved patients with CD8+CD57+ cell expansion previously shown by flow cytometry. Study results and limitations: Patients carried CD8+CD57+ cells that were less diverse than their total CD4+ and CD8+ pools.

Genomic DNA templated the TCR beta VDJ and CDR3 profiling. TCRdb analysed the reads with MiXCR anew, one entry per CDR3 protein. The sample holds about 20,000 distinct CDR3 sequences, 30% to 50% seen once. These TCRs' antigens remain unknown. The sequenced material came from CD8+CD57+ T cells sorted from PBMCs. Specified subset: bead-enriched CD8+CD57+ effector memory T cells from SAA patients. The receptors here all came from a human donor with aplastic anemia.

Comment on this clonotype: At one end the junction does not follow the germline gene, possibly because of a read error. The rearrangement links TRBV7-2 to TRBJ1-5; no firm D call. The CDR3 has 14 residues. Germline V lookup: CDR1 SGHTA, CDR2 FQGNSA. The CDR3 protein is CASSLAMRDQPLHF. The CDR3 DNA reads TGTGCCAGCAGCTTAGCGATGCGGGATCAGCCCCTGCATTTT.

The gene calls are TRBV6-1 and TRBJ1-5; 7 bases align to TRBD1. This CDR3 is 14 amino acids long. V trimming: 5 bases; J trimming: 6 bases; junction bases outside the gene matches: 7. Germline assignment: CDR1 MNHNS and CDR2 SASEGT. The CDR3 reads CASSYGRGAQPQHF. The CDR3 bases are TGTGCCAGCAGTTATGGCAGGGGGGCTCAGCCCCAGCATTTT.

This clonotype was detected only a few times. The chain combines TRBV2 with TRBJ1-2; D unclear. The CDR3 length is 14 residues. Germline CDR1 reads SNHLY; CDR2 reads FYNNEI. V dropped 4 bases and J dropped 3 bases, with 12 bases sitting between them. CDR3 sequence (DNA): TGTGCCAGCAGTGTAACACCATGGGACTATGGCTACACCTTC. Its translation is CASSVTPWDYGYTF.

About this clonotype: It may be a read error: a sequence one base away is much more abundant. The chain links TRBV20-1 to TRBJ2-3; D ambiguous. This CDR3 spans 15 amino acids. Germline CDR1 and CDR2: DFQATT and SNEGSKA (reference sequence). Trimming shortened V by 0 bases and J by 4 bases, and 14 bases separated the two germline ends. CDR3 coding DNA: TGCAGTGCTAGAGATCCCACGCCTGGCGCAGATACGCAGTATTTT. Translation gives CSARDPTPGADTQYF.

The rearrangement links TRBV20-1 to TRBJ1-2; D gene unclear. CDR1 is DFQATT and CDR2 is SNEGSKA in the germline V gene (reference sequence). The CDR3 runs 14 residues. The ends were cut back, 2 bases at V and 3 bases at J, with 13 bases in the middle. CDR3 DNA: TGCAGTGCTAGACCCCCCGCGAGGTACTATGGCTACACCTTC. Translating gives CSARPPARYYGYTF.

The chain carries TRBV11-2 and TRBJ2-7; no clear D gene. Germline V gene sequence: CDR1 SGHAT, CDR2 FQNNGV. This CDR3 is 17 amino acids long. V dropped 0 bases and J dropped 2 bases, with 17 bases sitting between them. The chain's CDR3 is CASSLDVWANPTYEQYF. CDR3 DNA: TGTGCCAGCAGCTTAGACGTTTGGGCGAACCCTACCTACGAGCAGTACTTC.

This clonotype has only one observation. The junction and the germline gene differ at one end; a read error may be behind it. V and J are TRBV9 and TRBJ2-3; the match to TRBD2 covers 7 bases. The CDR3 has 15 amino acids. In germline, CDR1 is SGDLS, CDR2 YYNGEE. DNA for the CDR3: TGTGCCAGCAGCGTAGTGGGGAGGGTGGCAGATACGCGGTATTTT. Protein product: CASSVVGRVADTRYF. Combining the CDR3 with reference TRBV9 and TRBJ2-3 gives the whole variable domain DSGVTQTPKHLITATGQRVTLRCSPRSGDLSVYWYQQSLDQGLQFLIQYYNGEERAKGNILERFSAQQFPDLHSELNLSSLELGDSALYFCASSVVGRVADTRYFGPGTRLTVL.

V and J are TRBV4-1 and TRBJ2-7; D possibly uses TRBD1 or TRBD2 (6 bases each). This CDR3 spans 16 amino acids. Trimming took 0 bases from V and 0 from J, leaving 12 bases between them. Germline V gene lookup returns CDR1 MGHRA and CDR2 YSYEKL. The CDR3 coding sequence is TGCGCCAGCAGCCAAGAACAGGGAGGCCCCTCCTACGAGCAGTACTTC. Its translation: CASSQEQGGPSYEQYF.

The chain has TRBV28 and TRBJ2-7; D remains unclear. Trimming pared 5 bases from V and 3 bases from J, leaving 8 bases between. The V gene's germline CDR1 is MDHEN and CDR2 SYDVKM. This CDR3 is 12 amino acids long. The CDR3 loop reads CASSGSRYEQYF. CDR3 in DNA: TGTGCCAGCAGTGGATCTCGCTACGAGCAGTACTTC. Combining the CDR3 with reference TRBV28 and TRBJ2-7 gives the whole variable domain DVKVTQSSRYLVKRTGEKVFLECVQDMDHENMFWYRQDPGLGLRLIYFSYDVKMKEKGDIPEGYSVSREKKERFSLILESASTNQTSMYLCASSGSRYEQYFGPGTRLTVT.

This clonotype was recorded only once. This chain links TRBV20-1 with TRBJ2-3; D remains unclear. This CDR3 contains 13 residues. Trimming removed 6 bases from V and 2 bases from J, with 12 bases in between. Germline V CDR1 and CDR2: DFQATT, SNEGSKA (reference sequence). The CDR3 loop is CSALGSTTDTQYF. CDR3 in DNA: TGCAGTGCCCTCGGATCAACCACAGATACGCAGTATTTT.

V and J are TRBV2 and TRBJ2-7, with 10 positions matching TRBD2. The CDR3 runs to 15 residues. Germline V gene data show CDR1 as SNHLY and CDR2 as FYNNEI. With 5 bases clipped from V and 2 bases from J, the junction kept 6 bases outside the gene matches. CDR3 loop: CASSYDGTSAYEQYF. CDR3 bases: TGTGCCAGCAGTTACGACGGGACTAGCGCCTACGAGCAGTACTTC. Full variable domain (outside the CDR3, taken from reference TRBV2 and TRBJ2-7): EPEVTQTPSHQVTQMGQEVILRCVPISNHLYFYWYRQILGQKVEFLVSFYNNEISEKSEIFDDQFSVERPDGSNFTLKIRSTKLEDSAMYFCASSYDGTSAYEQYFGPGTRLTVT.

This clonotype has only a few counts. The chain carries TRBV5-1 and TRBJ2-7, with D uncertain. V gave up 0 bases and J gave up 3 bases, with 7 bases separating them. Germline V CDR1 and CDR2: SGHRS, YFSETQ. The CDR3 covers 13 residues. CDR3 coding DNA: TGCGCCAGCAGCTTGGTGTCCGGCTACGAGCAGTACTTC. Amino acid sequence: CASSLVSGYEQYF.

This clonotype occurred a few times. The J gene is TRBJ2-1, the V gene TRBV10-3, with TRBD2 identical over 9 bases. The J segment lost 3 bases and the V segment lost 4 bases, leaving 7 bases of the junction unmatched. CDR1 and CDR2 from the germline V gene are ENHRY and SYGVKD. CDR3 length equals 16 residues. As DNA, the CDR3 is TGTGCCATCAGTGTTGATGCGGGAGGGTTCTACAATGAGCAGTTCTTC. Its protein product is CAISVDAGGFYNEQFF.

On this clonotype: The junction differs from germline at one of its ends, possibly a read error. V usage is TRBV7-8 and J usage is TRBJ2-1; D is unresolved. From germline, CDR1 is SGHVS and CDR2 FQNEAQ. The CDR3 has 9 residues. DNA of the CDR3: TGTGCCAGCAGTCCCCAGCAGTTGTTT. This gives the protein CASSPQQLF.

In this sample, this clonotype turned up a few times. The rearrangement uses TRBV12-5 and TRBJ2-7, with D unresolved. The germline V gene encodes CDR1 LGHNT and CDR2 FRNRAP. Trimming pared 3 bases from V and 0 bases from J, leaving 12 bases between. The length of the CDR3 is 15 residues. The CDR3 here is CASGLWQFSSYEQYF. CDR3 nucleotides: TGTGCTAGTGGTTTATGGCAGTTCAGCTCCTACGAGCAGTACTTC.

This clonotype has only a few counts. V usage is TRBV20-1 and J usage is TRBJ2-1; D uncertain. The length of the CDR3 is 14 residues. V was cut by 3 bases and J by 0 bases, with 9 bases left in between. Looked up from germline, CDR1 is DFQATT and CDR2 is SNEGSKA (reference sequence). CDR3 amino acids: CSASYESSYNEQFF. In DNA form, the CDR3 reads TGCAGTGCTAGTTACGAGAGCTCCTACAATGAGCAGTTCTTC.

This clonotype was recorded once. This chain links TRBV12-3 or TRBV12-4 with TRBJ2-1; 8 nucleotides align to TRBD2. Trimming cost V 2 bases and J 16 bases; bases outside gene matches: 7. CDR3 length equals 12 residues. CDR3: CASSLPGGDTFF. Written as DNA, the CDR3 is TGTGCCAGCAGTTTACCGGGGGGGGATACTTTCTTC.